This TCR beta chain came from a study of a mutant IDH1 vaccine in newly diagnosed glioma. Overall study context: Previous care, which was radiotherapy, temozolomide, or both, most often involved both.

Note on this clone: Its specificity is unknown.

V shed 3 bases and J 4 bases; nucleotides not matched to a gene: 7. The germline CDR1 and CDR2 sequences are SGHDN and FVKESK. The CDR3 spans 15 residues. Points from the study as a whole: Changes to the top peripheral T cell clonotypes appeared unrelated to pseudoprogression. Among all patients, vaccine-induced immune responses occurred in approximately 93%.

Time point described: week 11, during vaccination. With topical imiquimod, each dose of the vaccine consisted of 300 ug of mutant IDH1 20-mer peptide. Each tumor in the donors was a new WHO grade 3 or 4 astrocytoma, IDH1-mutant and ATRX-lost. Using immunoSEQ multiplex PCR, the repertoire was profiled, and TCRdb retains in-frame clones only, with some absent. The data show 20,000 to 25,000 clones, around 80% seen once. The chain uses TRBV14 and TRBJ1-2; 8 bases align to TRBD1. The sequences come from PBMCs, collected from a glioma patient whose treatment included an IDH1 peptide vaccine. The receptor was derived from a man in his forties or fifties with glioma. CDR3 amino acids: CASSQLDRAGYGYTF. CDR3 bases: TGTGCCAGCAGCCAGCTGGACAGGGCAGGCTATGGCTACACCTTC.